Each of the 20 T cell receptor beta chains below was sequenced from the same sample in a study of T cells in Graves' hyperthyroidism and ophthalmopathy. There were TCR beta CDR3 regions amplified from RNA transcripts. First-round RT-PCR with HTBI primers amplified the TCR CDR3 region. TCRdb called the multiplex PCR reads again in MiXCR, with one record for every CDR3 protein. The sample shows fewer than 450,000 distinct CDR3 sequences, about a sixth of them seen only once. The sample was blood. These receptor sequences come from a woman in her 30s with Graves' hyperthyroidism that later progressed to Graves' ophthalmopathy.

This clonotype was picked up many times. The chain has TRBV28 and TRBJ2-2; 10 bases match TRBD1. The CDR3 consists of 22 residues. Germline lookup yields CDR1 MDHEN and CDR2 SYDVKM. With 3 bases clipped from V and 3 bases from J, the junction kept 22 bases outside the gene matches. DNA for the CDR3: TGTGCCAGCAGTTTTTTTCGGAGGAAGAGGGACAGGGGAGTCGTGGACACCGGGGAGCTGTTTTTT. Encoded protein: CASSFFRRKRDRGVVDTGELFF.

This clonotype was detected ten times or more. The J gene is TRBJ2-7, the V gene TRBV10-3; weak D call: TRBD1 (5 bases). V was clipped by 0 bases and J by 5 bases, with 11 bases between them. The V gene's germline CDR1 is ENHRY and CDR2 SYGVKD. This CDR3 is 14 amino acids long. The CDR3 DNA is TGTGCCATCAGTGAGTCCAGGGAACTCAACGAGCAGTACTTC. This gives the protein CAISESRELNEQYF.

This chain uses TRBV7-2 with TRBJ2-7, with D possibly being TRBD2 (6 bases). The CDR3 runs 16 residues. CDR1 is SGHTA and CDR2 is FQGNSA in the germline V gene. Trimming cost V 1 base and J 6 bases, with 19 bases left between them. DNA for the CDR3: TGTGCCAGCAGCTTAGATGGGGGGACTTTGGGGTCCGAGCAGTACTTC. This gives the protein CASSLDGGTLGSEQYF.

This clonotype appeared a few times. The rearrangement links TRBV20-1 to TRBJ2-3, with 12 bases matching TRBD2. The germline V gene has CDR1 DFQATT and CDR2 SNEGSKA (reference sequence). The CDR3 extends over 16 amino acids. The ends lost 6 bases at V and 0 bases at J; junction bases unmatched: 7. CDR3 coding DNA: TGCAGTGCCGCGGGACTAGCGGGTCAAAGCACAGATACGCAGTATTTT. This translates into CSAAGLAGQSTDTQYF.

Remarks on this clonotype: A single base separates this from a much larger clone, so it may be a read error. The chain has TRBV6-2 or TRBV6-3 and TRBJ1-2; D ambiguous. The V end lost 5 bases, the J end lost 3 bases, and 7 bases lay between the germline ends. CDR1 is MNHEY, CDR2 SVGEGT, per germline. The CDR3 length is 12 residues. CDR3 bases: TGTGCCAGCAGTCCCGGGCACTATGGCTACACCTTC. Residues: CASSPGHYGYTF.

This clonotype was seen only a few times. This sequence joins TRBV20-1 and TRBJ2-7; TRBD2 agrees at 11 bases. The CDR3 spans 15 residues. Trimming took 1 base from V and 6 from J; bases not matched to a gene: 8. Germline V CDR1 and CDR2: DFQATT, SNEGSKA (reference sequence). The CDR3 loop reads CSARVATSGSGEQYF. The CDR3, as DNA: TGCAGTGCTAGAGTCGCCACTAGCGGGAGTGGCGAGCAGTACTTC.

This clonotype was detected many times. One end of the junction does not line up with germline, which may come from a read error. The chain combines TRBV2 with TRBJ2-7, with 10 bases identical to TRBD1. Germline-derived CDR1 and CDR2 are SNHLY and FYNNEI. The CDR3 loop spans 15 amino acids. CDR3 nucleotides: TGTGCCAGCAGTCCTCCCGGGACAGGGGCCTACGAGCAGTGCTTC. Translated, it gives CASSPPGTGAYEQCF.

In DNA form, the CDR3 reads TGCGCCAGCAGCTTGGAAGGGACTAGCGGGGGGGCCAGTGAAGATACGCAGTATTTT. Encoded protein: CASSLEGTSGGASEDTQYF. The rearrangement uses TRBV5-1 and TRBJ2-3; 16 bases match TRBD2. Germline V gene lookup returns CDR1 SGHRS and CDR2 YFSETQ. The J segment lost 5 bases and the V segment lost 0 bases, leaving 9 bases of the junction unmatched. The CDR3 length is 19 residues.

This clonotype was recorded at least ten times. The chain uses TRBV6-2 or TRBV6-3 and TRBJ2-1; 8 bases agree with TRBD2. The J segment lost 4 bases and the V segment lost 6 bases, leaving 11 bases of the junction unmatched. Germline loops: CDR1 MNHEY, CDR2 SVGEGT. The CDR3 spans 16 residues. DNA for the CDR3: TGTGCCAGCAGCCCTGGTAGCGGGGTTCGTTACAATGAGCAGTTCTTC. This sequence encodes CASSPGSGVRYNEQFF.

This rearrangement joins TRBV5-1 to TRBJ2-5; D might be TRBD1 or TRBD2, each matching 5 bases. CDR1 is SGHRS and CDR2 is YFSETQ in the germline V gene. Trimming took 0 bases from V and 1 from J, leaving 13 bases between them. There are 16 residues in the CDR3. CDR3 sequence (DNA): TGCGCCAGCAGCTTGGCTCGGGGACCAGGCCAAGAGACCCAGTACTTC. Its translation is CASSLARGPGQETQYF.

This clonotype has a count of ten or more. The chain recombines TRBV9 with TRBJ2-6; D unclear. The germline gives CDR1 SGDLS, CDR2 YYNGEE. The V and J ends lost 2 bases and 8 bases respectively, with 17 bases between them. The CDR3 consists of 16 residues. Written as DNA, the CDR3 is TGTGCCAGCAGCGTCGACAACATCTCTGGTCCCAACGTCCTGACTTTC. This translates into CASSVDNISGPNVLTF.

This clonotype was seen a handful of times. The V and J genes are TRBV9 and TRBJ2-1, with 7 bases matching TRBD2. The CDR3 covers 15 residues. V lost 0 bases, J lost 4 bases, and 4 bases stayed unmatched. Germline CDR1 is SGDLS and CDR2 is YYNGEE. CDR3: CASSVDQREYNEQFF. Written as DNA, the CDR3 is TGTGCCAGCAGCGTAGACCAGCGGGAATACAATGAGCAGTTCTTC. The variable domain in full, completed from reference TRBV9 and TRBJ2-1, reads DSGVTQTPKHLITATGQRVTLRCSPRSGDLSVYWYQQSLDQGLQFLIQYYNGEERAKGNILERFSAQQFPDLHSELNLSSLELGDSALYFCASSVDQREYNEQFFGPGTRLTVL.

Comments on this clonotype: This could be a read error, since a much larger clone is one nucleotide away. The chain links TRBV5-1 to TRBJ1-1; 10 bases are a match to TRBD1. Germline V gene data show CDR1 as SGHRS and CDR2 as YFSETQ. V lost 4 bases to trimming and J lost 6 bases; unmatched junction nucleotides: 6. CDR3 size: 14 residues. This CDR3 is CASSHGQGDAEAFF. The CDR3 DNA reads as TGCGCCAGCAGCCACGGACAGGGGGACGCTGAAGCTTTCTTT. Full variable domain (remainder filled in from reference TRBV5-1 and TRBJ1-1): KAGVTQTPRYLIKTRGQQVTLSCSPISGHRSVSWYQQTPGQGLQFLFEYFSETQRNKGNFPGRFSGRQFSNSRSEMNVSTLELGDSALYLCASSHGQGDAEAFFGQGTRLTVV.

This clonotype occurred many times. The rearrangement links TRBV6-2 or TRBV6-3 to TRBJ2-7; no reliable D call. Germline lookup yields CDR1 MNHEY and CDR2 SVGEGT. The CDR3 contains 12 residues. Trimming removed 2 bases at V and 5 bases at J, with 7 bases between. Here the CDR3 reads CASSYGFHEQYF. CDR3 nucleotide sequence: TGTGCCAGCAGTTACGGGTTTCACGAGCAGTACTTC.

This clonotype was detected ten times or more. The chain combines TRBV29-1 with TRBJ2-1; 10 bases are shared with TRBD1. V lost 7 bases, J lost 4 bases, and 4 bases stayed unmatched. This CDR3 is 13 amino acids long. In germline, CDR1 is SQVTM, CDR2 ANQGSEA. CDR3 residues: CSGGTGVYNEQFF. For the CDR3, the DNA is TGCAGCGGCGGGACAGGGGTTTACAATGAGCAGTTCTTC.

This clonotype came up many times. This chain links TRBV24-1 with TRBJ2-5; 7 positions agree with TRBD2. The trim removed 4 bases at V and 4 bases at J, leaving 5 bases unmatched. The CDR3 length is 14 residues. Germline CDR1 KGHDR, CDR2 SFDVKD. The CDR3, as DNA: TGTGCCACCAGTGACCGGACTAGTCTAGAGACCCAGTACTTC. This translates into CATSDRTSLETQYF.

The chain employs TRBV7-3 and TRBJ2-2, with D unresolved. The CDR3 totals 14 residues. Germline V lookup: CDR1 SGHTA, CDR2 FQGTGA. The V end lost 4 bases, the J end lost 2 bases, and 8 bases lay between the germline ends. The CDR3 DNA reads TGTGCCAGCAGCTCGAGTAGTAACACCGGGGAGCTGTTTTTT. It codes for CASSSSSNTGELFF.

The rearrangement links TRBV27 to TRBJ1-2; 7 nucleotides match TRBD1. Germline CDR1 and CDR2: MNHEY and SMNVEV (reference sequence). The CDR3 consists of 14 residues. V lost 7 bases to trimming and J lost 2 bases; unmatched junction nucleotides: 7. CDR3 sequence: CASTTRDRNYGYTF. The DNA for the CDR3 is TGTGCCAGCACCACTCGGGACAGAAACTATGGCTACACCTTC.

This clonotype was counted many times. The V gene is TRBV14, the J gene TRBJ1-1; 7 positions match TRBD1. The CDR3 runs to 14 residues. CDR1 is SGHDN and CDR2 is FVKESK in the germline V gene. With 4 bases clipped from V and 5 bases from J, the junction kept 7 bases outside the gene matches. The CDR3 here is CASSRARGETEAFF. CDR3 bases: TGTGCCAGCAGCCGGGCCAGGGGGGAGACTGAAGCTTTCTTT.

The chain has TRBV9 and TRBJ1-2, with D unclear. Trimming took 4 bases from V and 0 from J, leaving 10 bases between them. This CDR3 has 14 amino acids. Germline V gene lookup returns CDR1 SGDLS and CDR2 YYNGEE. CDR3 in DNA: TGTGCCAGCAGCAAACAACGAGCTAACTATGGCTACACCTTC. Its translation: CASSKQRANYGYTF.